This T cell receptor beta chain came from a study of blood T cell repertoires in COVID-19. This CDR3 spans 13 amino acids. The V end lost 8 bases, the J end lost 6 bases, and 14 bases lay between the germline ends. Looked up from germline, CDR1 is MDHEN and CDR2 is SYDVKM. This clone was observed a few times. Libraries were prepared by immunoSEQ multiplex PCR; TCRdb keeps only in-frame clonotypes and omits some of them. The sample records around 150,000 clones, 76% being singletons. The chain joins TRBV28 to TRBJ1-5; no clear D gene. This clonotype originated in a woman older than 75 with active or convalescent COVID-19. The sequenced sample was peripheral blood. The CDR3 bases are TGTGCCAGCGGCGGTCCCACCTTTCAGCCCCAGCATTTT. Its protein is CASGGPTFQPQHF.